Listed below are T cell receptor beta chains from one sample, sequenced in a study of regulatory T cells in long-lasting Graves disease. A single record per CDR3 protein comes from TCRdb applying MiXCR to the multiplex PCR reads. The sample consists of approximately 310,000 distinct CDR3 sequences, 15% to 20% of them appearing once. The sequencing used peripheral blood mononuclear cells (PBMCs), collected at new diagnosis, from a patient treated with antithyroid drugs. The receptors stem from a female donor with Graves disease. Each CDR3 is given with its conserved first and last residue. The D gene is left open where the match is weak. For some rows the clone size is stated as once, few or many, or as a class when expanded; others skip it.

CDR3nt,CDR3aa,j_gene,abundance,v_gene,d_gene
TGCGCCAGCAGCTTGGGGACCGGGATTAGAGAGACCCAGTACTTC,CASSLGTGIRETQYF,TRBJ2-5,many,TRBV5-1,NA
TGTGCCAGCAGCACCCCGGGGGCTGGGGATGGCTACACCTTC,CASSTPGAGDGYTF,TRBJ1-2,many,TRBV7-9,NA
TGTGCCAGCAGTTCCGTTTCGGGACTAGCTAGCACAGATACGCAGTATTTT,CASSSVSGLASTDTQYF,TRBJ2-3,many,TRBV28,TRBD2
TGTGCCAGCAGCCTCCTGACTAGAGATACGCAGTATTTT,CASSLLTRDTQYF,TRBJ2-3,few,TRBV7-3,NA
TGTGCCAGCATAGAAACAATGTACGAGCAGTACTTC,CASIETMYEQYF,TRBJ2-7,many,TRBV6-1,NA
TGTGCCAGTAGTATCCGGACAGGGGGCGAGATTCAGTACTTC,CASSIRTGGEIQYF,TRBJ2-4,NA,TRBV19,TRBD1
TGTGCCAGCAATCCTAGCGGGAGAGATGAGCAGTTCTTC,CASNPSGRDEQFF,TRBJ2-1,NA,TRBV12-3/TRBV12-4,TRBD2
TGTGCCAGCAGAGAAGGGGACCCCTACGAGCAGTACTTC,CASREGDPYEQYF,TRBJ2-7,many,TRBV6-1,NA
TGTGCCAGCAGCTTAGGTGTAACGCAGTACTTC,CASSLGVTQYF,TRBJ2-7,NA,TRBV7-2,NA
TGTGCCATAGAGGGGCGGAACACCGGGGAGCTGTTTTTT,CAIEGRNTGELFF,TRBJ2-2,many,TRBV11-3,NA
TGTGCCACCAGTGAATCCAGGGGTAATGAGCAGTTCTTC,CATSESRGNEQFF,TRBJ2-1,many,TRBV24-1,NA
TGTGCCAGCAGCCTCCATCCCCCGGGCCAGGGTTCACCCCTCCACTTT,CASSLHPPGQGSPLHF,TRBJ1-6,NA,TRBV6-4,NA
TGTGCCAGCAGCTTAGCCCGGGACGGGGTTTACATTCAGTACTTC,CASSLARDGVYIQYF,TRBJ2-4,few,TRBV2,NA
TGTGCCAGTACCCCTGGCATCCGGGGGCCATCGGAGACCCAGTACTTC,CASTPGIRGPSETQYF,TRBJ2-5,many,TRBV19,NA
TGTGCCAGCGTCCCAAGCTCAGGAGGTTCAGATACGCAGTATTTT,CASVPSSGGSDTQYF,TRBJ2-3,many,TRBV2,NA
TGTGCCAGCAGTTCAGGGGGGGATCATAATTCACCCCTCCACTTT,CASSSGGDHNSPLHF,TRBJ1-6,NA,TRBV28,TRBD1
TGTGCCAGTAGTAGGTCGGGAGGAAACTACGAGCAGTACTTC,CASSRSGGNYEQYF,TRBJ2-7,many,TRBV19,TRBD2